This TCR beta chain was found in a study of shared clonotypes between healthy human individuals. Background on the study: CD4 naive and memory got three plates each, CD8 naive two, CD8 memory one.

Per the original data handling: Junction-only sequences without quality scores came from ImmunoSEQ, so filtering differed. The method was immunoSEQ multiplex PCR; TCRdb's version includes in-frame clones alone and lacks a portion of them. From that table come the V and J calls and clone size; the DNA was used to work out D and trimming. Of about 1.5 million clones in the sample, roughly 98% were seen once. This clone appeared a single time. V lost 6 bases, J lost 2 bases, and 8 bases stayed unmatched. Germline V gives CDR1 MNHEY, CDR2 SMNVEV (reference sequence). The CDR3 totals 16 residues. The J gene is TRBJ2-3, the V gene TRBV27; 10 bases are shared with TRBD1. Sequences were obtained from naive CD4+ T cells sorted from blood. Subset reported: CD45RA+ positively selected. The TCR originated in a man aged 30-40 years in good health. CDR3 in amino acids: CASRILGQGFTDTQYF. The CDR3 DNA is TGTGCCAGCAGAATTTTGGGACAGGGGTTCACAGATACGCAGTATTTT.